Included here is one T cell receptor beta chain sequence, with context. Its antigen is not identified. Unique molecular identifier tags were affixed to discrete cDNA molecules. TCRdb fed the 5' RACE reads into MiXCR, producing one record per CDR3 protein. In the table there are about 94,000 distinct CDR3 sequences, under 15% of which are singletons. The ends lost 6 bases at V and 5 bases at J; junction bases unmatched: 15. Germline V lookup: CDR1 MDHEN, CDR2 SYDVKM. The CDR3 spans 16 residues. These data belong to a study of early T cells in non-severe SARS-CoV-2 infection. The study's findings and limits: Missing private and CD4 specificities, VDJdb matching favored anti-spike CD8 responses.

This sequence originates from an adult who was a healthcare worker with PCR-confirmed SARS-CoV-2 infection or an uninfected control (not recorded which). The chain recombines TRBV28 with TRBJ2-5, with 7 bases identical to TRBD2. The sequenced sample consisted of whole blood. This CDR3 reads CASSPGLGLIYETQYF. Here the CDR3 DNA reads TGTGCCAGCAGCCCGGGGCTGGGACTAATATATGAGACCCAGTACTTC.